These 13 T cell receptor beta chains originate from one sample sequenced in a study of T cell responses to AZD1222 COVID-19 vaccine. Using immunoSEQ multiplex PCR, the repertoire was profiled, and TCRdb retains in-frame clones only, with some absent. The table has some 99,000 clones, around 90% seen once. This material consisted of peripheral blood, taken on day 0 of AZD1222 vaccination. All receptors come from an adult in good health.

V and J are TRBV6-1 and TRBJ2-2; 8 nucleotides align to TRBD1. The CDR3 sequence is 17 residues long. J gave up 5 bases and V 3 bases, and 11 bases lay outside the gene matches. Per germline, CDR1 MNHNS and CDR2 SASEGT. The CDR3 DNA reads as TGTGCCAGCAGTGACCCAGGACAGGGCCAGGGGACCGGGGAGCTGTTTTTT. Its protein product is CASSDPGQGQGTGELFF.

CDR3 in DNA: TGTGCCAGCCACGGCAGGGTAAATGAAAAACTGTTTTTT. Translation: CASHGRVNEKLFF. V and J are TRBV7-9 and TRBJ1-4; TRBD1 might be the D (5 bases). The CDR3 is made up of 13 amino acids. The germline CDR1 and CDR2 sequences are SEHNR and FQNEAQ (reference sequence). Trimming cost V 8 bases and J 5 bases, with 12 bases left between them. Full variable domain (missing parts from reference TRBV7-9 and TRBJ1-4): DTGVSQNPRHKITKRGQNVTFRCDPISEHNRLYWYRQTLGQGPEFLTYFQNEAQLEKSRLLSDRFSAERPKGSFSTLEIQRTEQGDSAMYLCASHGRVNEKLFFGSGTQLSVL.

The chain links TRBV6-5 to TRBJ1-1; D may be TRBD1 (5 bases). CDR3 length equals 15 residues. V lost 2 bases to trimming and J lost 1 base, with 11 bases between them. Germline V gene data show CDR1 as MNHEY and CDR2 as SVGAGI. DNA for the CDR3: TGTGCCAGCAGTTACAGGGCAGGGTCGAACACTGAAGCTTTCTTT. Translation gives CASSYRAGSNTEAFF.

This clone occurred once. This CDR3 reads CASKGRAMNTEAFF. CDR3 nucleotide sequence: TGTGCCAGCAAGGGCAGAGCTATGAACACTGAAGCTTTCTTT. The chain recombines TRBV6-6 with TRBJ1-1; D ambiguous. V shed 7 bases and J shed 0 bases, with 12 bases lying between them. This CDR3 region has 14 residues. The germline V gene encodes CDR1 MNHNY and CDR2 SVGAGI (reference sequence).

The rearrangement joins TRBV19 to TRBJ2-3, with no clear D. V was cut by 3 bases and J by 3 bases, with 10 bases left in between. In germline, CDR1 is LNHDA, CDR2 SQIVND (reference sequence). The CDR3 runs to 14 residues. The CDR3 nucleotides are TGTGCCAGTAGTATCTGGGGTAATACAGATACGCAGTATTTT. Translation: CASSIWGNTDTQYF.

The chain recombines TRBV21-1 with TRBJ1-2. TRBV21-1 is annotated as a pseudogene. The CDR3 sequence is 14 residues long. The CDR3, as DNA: TGTGCCAGCAGCACCTCGCGGAGGGGATGCGGCTACACCTTC. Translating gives CASSTSRRGCGYTF.

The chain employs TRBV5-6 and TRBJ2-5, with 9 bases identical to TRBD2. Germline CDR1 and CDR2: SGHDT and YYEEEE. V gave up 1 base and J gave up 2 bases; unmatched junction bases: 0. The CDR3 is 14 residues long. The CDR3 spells CASSLLAGQETQYF. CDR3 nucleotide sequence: TGTGCCAGCAGCTTGCTAGCGGGGCAAGAGACCCAGTACTTC.

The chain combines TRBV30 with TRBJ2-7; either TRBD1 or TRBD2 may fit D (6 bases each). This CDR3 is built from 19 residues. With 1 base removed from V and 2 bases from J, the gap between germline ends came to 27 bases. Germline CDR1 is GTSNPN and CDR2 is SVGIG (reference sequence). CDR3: CAWSGDYGGGTRGTYEQYF. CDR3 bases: TGTGCCTGGAGTGGGGATTATGGGGGCGGGACCCGAGGGACCTACGAGCAGTACTTC.

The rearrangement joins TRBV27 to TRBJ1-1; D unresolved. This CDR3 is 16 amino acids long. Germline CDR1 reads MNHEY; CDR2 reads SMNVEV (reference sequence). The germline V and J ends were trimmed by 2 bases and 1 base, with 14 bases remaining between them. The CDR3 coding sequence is TGTGCCAGCAGTTTAGTACCGTCCCCATGGAACACTGAAGCTTTCTTT. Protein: CASSLVPSPWNTEAFF.

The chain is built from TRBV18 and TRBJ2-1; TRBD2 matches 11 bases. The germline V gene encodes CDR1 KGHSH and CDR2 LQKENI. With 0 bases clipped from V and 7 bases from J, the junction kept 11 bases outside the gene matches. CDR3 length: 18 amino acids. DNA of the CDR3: TGTGCCAGCTCACCACCCGGATATAGCGGGGGGGCCCAGAATGAGCAGTTCTTC. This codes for CASSPPGYSGGAQNEQFF. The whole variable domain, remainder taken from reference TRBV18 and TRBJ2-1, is NAGVMQNPRHLVRRRGQEARLRCSPMKGHSHVYWYRQLPEEGLKFMVYLQKENIIDESGMPKERFSAEFPKEGPSILRIQQVVRGDSAAYFCASSPPGYSGGAQNEQFFGPGTRLTVL.

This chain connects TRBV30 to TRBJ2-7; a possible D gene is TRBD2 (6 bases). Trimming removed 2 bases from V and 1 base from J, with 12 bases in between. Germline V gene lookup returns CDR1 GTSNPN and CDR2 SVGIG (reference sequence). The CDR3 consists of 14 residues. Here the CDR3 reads CAWSRGTGSYEQYF. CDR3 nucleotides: TGTGCCTGGAGTCGGGGGACGGGGTCCTACGAGCAGTACTTC.

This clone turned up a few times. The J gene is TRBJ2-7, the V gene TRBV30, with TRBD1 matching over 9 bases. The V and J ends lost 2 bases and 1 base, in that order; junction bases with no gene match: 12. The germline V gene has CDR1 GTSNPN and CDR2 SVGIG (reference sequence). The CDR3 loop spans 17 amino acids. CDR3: CAWSLGQGRWSSYEQYF. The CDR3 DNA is TGTGCCTGGAGTTTGGGACAGGGACGGTGGTCTTCCTACGAGCAGTACTTC. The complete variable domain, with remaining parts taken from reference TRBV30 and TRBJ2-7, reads SQTIHQWPATLVQPVGSPLSLECTVEGTSNPNLYWYRQAAGRGLQLLFYSVGIGQISSEVPQNLSASRPQDRQFILSSKKLLLSDSGFYLCAWSLGQGRWSSYEQYFGPGTRLTVT.

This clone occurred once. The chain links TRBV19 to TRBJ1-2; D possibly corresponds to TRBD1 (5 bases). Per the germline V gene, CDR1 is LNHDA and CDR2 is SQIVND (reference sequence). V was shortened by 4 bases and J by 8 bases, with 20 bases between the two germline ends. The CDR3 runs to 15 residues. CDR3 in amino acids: CASSTLPEGAGGYTF. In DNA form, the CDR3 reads TGTGCCAGTAGTACTTTGCCTGAAGGGGCGGGAGGCTACACCTTC.